A single sample gave rise to the 19 T cell receptor beta chains below, sequenced in a study of T cell responses to AZD1222 COVID-19 vaccine. Assay used: immunoSEQ multiplex PCR; TCRdb lists only in-frame clones, some missing. The profile shows under 300,000 clones, more than 80% of them singletons. The sequenced sample was peripheral blood, obtained on day 0 of AZD1222 vaccination. Receptors originate from an adult in good health.

The chain couples TRBV5-1 to TRBJ2-5; perhaps D is TRBD1 or TRBD2 (6 bases each). With 4 bases removed from V and 1 base from J, the gap between germline ends came to 11 bases. Germline V CDR1 and CDR2: SGHRS, YFSETQ. This CDR3 contains 14 residues. The CDR3 region has the DNA TGCGCCAGCAGCACTCCGGGGGCCCAAGAGACCCAGTACTTC. Translation: CASSTPGAQETQYF. Looking up the rest from reference TRBV5-1 and TRBJ2-5 gives the full variable domain: KAGVTQTPRYLIKTRGQQVTLSCSPISGHRSVSWYQQTPGQGLQFLFEYFSETQRNKGNFPGRFSGRQFSNSRSEMNVSTLELGDSALYLCASSTPGAQETQYFGPGTRLLVL.

This rearrangement joins TRBV19 to TRBJ2-1, with D possibly being TRBD2 (5 bases). The CDR3 extends over 16 amino acids. Germline CDR1 is LNHDA and CDR2 is SQIVND (reference sequence). V was shortened by 3 bases and J by 0 bases, with 12 bases between the two germline ends. In DNA, the CDR3 is TGTGCCAGTAGTATCGCGGGCGGAGCCTCCTACAATGAGCAGTTCTTC. It yields the protein CASSIAGGASYNEQFF.

The chain recombines TRBV7-4 with TRBJ2-7, with no clear D. V was shortened by 8 bases and J by 2 bases, with 10 bases between the two germline ends. The CDR3 runs 12 residues. Germline assignment: CDR1 SGHVT and CDR2 SQSDAQ. The CDR3 DNA is TGTGCCAGCGGCCCTTTAACCTACGAGCAGTACTTC. As protein: CASGPLTYEQYF.

This chain uses TRBV19 with TRBJ2-2; the match to TRBD1 covers 10 bases. J lost 2 bases, V lost 2 bases, and 2 bases had no gene match. The CDR3 loop spans 16 amino acids. Germline lookup yields CDR1 LNHDA and CDR2 SQIVND (reference sequence). For the CDR3, the DNA is TGTGCCAGTAGTATAAGACAGGGGGCAAACACCGGGGAGCTGTTTTTT. This gives the protein CASSIRQGANTGELFF.

The CDR3 DNA is TGTGCCAGCGGGAGGGTAATAACCGAAGAGGCTTTCTTT. Amino acid sequence: CASGRVITEEAFF. The chain is built from TRBV6-5 and TRBJ1-1; no definite D call. Trimming removed 8 bases from V and 11 bases from J, with 21 bases in between. Per the germline V gene, CDR1 is MNHEY and CDR2 is SVGAGI. The CDR3 contains 13 residues.

This sequence joins TRBV4-1 and TRBJ2-1; possible D gene TRBD2, 5 bases. This CDR3 region has 16 residues. Germline-derived CDR1 and CDR2 are MGHRA and YSYEKL. V was shortened by 0 bases and J by 4 bases, with 13 bases between the two germline ends. CDR3 sequence (DNA): TGCGCCAGCAGCCAAGATTTGATAGCGCTATACAATGAGCAGTTCTTC. Translating gives CASSQDLIALYNEQFF.

The chain couples TRBV28 to TRBJ1-2; D not certain. V was clipped by 3 bases and J by 1 base, with 12 bases between them. This CDR3 region has 15 residues. CDR1 and CDR2 from the germline V gene are MDHEN and SYDVKM. The CDR3 sequence: CASSFRVKSNYGYTF. The CDR3 bases are TGTGCCAGCAGTTTTAGGGTGAAGAGTAACTATGGCTACACCTTC.

The chain employs TRBV18 and TRBJ1-2, with D perhaps matching TRBD1 (5 bases). The V gene's germline CDR1 is KGHSH and CDR2 LQKENI. CDR3 length equals 13 residues. The V end lost 0 bases, the J end lost 4 bases, and 6 bases lay between the germline ends. CDR3 protein: CASSPPGGYGYTF. CDR3 nucleotide sequence: TGTGCCAGCTCACCACCGGGGGGCTATGGCTACACCTTC.

The chain is built from TRBV3-1 (or the pseudogene TRBV3-2) and TRBJ2-6, with D unclear. The V gene lost 0 bases and the J gene lost 6 bases, with 6 bases spanning the gap. Germline-derived CDR1 and CDR2 are LGHDT and YNNKEL (reference sequence). The CDR3 is 14 amino acids. CDR3 in amino acids: CASSQDWLANVLTF. The CDR3 nucleotides read TGTGCCAGCAGCCAAGACTGGCTGGCCAACGTCCTGACTTTC.

The chain has TRBV28 and TRBJ1-5, with a possible D match to TRBD1 (5 bases). The ends were cut back, 5 bases at V and 4 bases at J, with 15 bases in the middle. Germline loops: CDR1 MDHEN, CDR2 SYDVKM. The CDR3 is made up of 15 amino acids. The CDR3 DNA is TGTGCCAGCAGTCCCCGGGGGGGTGGAAATCAGCCCCAGCATTTT. Amino acids: CASSPRGGGNQPQHF.

The chain links TRBV4-3 to TRBJ2-2; D call uncertain. This CDR3 is built from 17 residues. Trimming removed 2 bases at V and 4 bases at J, with 17 bases between. CDR1 and CDR2 from the germline V gene are LGHNA and YSLEER. CDR3: CASSQKGELRSTGELFF. In DNA, the CDR3 is TGCGCCAGCAGCCAAAAAGGAGAGCTCCGGAGCACCGGGGAGCTGTTTTTT.

This chain connects TRBV14 to TRBJ1-4, with 7 bases matching TRBD1. The CDR3 loop spans 15 amino acids. The ends lost 3 bases at V and 2 bases at J; junction bases unmatched: 3. Per germline, CDR1 SGHDN and CDR2 FVKESK. CDR3 region: CASSHQQGTNEKLFF. The CDR3 DNA is TGTGCCAGCAGCCACCAACAGGGGACTAATGAAAAACTGTTTTTT.

The V and J genes are TRBV28 and TRBJ1-5, with 12 positions matching TRBD1. With 5 bases clipped from V and 2 bases from J, the junction kept 7 bases outside the gene matches. Germline V gene sequence: CDR1 MDHEN, CDR2 SYDVKM. The CDR3 is 17 residues long. CDR3: CASSEPGQGARNQPQHF. CDR3 in DNA: TGTGCCAGCAGTGAACCGGGACAGGGGGCTCGCAATCAGCCCCAGCATTTT.

The chain carries TRBV27 and TRBJ2-1; 13 positions match TRBD2. Germline CDR1 and CDR2: MNHEY and SMNVEV (reference sequence). Trimming removed 6 bases from V and 8 bases from J; junction bases left unmatched: 4. This CDR3 has 14 amino acids. Here the CDR3 DNA reads TGTGCCAGCAGACTAGCGGGAGGGCCGGATGAGCAGTTCTTC. Translated: CASRLAGGPDEQFF.

The V gene is TRBV6-1, the J gene TRBJ1-5; D not resolved. V lost 4 bases, J lost 0 bases, and 13 bases lay in between. The germline gives CDR1 MNHNS, CDR2 SASEGT. CDR3 size: 16 residues. Here the CDR3 DNA reads TGTGCCAGCAGTGGGACTGGTGGGGTTAGCAATCAGCCCCAGCATTTT. It translates to CASSGTGGVSNQPQHF.

This chain joins TRBV28 and TRBJ1-2; D might be TRBD1 (5 bases). In germline, CDR1 is MDHEN, CDR2 SYDVKM. CDR3 length: 12 amino acids. Trimming took off 10 bases at V and 3 bases at J, with 12 bases between the two ends. The CDR3: CAIGVSDYGYTF. The DNA of the CDR3 is TGTGCCATAGGGGTATCGGACTATGGCTACACCTTC.

The J gene is TRBJ1-1, the V gene TRBV5-1, with 7 bases matching TRBD1. Looked up from germline, CDR1 is SGHRS and CDR2 is YFSETQ. After removal of 0 bases from V and 2 bases from J, the junction contained 4 bases not matched to a gene. The CDR3 length is 15 residues. The CDR3 nucleotides read TGCGCCAGCAGCTTGGGTACAGGGGCAAACACTGAAGCTTTCTTT. Residues: CASSLGTGANTEAFF.

V gene TRBV5-6 combines with J gene TRBJ2-2; D unresolved. Trimming took off 7 bases at V and 0 bases at J, with 13 bases between the two ends. Germline V gene sequence: CDR1 SGHDT, CDR2 YYEEEE. This CDR3 contains 15 residues. The CDR3 spells CASQLIGANTGELFF. CDR3 DNA: TGTGCCAGCCAGTTAATTGGCGCGAACACCGGGGAGCTGTTTTTT. The full variable domain, completed using reference TRBV5-6 and TRBJ2-2, is DAGVTQSPTHLIKTRGQQVTLRCSPKSGHDTVSWYQQALGQGPQFIFQYYEEEERQRGNFPDRFSGHQFPNYSSELNVNALLLGDSALYLCASQLIGANTGELFFGEGSRLTVL.

This sequence joins TRBV6-4 and TRBJ1-6, with a weak D call TRBD1 (6 bases). V lost 10 bases and J 14 bases, leaving 15 bases between the germline ends. The germline CDR1 and CDR2 sequences are MRHNA and SNTAGT. The CDR3 is made up of 11 amino acids. This CDR3 is CAIGTLQSLHF. The DNA for the CDR3 is TGTGCCATCGGGACACTCCAATCCCTCCACTTT.